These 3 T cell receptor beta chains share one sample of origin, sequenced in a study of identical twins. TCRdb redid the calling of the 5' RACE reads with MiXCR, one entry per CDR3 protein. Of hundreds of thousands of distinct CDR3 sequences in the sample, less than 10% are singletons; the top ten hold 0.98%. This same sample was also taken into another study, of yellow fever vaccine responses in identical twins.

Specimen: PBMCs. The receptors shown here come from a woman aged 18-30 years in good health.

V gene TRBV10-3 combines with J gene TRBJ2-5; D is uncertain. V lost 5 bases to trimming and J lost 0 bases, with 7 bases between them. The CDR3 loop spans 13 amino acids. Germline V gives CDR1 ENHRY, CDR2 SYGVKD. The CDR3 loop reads CAISRRDQETQYF. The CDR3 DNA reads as TGTGCCATCAGTCGCCGGGACCAAGAGACCCAGTACTTC.

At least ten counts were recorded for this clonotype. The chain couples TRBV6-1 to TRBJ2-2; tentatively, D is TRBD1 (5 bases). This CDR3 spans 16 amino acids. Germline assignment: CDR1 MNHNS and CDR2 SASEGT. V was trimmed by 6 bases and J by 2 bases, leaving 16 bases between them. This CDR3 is CASRDGQRGNTGELFF. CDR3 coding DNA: TGTGCCAGCAGGGACGGACAAAGGGGAAACACCGGGGAGCTGTTTTTT.

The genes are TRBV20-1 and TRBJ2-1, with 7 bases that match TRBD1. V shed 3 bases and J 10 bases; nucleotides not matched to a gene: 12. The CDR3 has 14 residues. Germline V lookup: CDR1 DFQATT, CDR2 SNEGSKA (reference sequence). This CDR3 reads CSARGMFGQAEQFF. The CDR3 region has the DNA TGCAGTGCTAGGGGAATGTTTGGACAGGCCGAGCAGTTCTTC.